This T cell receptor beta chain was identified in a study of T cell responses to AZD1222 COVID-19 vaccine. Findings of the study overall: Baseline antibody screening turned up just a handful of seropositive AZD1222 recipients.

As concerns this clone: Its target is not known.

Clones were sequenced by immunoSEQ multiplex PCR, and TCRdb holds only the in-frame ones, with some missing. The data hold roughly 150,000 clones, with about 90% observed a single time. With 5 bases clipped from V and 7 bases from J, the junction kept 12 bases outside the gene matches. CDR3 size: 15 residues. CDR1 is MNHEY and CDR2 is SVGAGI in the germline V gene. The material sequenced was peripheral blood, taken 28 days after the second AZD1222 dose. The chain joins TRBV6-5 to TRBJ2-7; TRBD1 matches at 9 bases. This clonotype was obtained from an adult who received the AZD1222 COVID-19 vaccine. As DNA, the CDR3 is TGTGCCAGCAGTCGGGACACAGGGGGCCCCATTGAGCAGTACTTC. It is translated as CASSRDTGGPIEQYF.